This T cell receptor (beta chain) is from a study of human T cells and chemical hapten exposure. In the original processing: There were a median of around 96,000 TCRs per sample, with a range from roughly 20,000 to 700,000. In TCRdb, the RACE reads were re-called with MiXCR into one record per CDR3 protein. These V and J calls derive from TCRdb rather than the authors' analysis. The sample shows 25,000 to 30,000 distinct CDR3 sequences, approximately 9% of them seen only once. Study results and limitations: Significantly more large CDR3 similarity clusters were formed by expanded TCRs than by controls.

This sample's time point: patch test 2, 6 weeks after DPC sensitization. Treatment described: therapeutic diphenylcyclopropenone sensitization with weekly scalp DPC. About this clonotype itself: Its antigen is not identified.

CDR3 length equals 11 residues. Trimming left V 5 bases short and J 11 bases short, with 13 bases between. Germline lookup yields CDR1 SGHVS and CDR2 FQNEAQ. The V and J genes are TRBV7-8 and TRBJ2-7; D uncertain. This TCR derives from a man in his thirties or forties with alopecia areata. Some clones in this sample may be carry-over from other donors' samples. The material sequenced was whole blood, taken in connection with sensitization to the hapten diphenylcyclopropenone (DPC). CDR3 nucleotide sequence: TGTGCCAGCAGCCAAACGGATGGGAAGTACTTC. Translation gives CASSQTDGKYF. Drawing the rest from reference TRBV7-8 and TRBJ2-7, the complete variable domain is GAGVSQSPRYKVAKRGQDVALRCDPISGHVSLFWYQQALGQGPEFLTYFQNEAQLDKSGLPSDRFFAERPEGSVSTLKIQRTQQEDSAVYLCASSQTDGKYFGPGTRLTVT.